A selection of T cell receptor beta chains follows, all from one sample in a study of regulatory T cells in long-lasting Graves disease. TCRdb ran MiXCR on the multiplex PCR reads and lists one entry per CDR3 protein. The table lists under 450,000 distinct CDR3 sequences, 20% to 25% of them singletons. The material sequenced was peripheral blood mononuclear cells (PBMCs), taken when the disease was refractory, from a patient treated with antithyroid drugs. These receptors all come from a woman in her thirties or forties with Graves disease. Both conserved end residues are trimmed from each CDR3. Fields, in order: J gene, V gene, CDR3 protein.

TRBJ2-5 | TRBV10-3 | AIGGQETQY
TRBJ2-6 | TRBV7-3 | ASSTGQGAGANVLT
TRBJ2-5 | TRBV12-3/TRBV12-4 | ASRPGQGYGETQY
TRBJ1-1 | TRBV7-9 | ASSLAGHLNTEAF
TRBJ1-5 | TRBV12-3/TRBV12-4 | ASSLWDSNQRQH
TRBJ2-7 | TRBV19 | ASSITGEFYEQY
TRBJ1-2 | TRBV28 | ASSQQQGGYGYT
TRBJ2-4 | TRBV20-1 | SARTSGSLAKNIQY
TRBJ2-6 | TRBV18 | ASSGLAGVGGANVLT
TRBJ2-7 | TRBV29-1 | SVWGTFYEQY
TRBJ2-7 | TRBV28 | ASSFFAGRLAGVSGHYEQY
TRBJ1-2 | TRBV9 | ASSVEDVFYGYT
TRBJ2-5 | TRBV28 | ASTSLKEETQY
TRBJ2-7 | TRBV19 | ASSIARDSTPY
TRBJ1-5 | TRBV7-9 | ASSFQGGSPQH
TRBJ2-2 | TRBV28 | ASLSNKGTGELF